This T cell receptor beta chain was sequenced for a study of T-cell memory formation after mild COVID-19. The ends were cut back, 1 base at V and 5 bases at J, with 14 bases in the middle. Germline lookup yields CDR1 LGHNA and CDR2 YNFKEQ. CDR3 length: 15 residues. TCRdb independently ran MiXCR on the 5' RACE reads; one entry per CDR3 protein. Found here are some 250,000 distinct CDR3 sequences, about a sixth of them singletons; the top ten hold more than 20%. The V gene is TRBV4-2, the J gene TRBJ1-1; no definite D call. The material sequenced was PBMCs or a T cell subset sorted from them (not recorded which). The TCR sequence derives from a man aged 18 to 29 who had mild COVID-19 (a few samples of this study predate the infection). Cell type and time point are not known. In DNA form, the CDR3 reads TGTGCCAGCAGCCAAGGAGCAGGCCCGAAGACTGAAGCTTTCTTT. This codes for CASSQGAGPKTEAFF.